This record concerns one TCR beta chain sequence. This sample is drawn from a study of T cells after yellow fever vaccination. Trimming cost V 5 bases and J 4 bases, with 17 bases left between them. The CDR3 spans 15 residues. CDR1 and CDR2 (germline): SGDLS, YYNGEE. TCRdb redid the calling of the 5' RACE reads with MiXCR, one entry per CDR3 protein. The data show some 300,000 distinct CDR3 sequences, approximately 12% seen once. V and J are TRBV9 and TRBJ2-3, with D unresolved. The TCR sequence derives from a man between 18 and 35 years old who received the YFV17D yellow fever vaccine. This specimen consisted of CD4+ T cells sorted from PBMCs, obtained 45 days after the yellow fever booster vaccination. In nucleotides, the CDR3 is TGTGCCAGCAGTCCCCGGAGTCTTGAGGCAGATACGCAGTATTTT. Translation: CASSPRSLEADTQYF.